The 2 T cell receptor beta chains presented below share a single source sample, sequenced in a study of naive and memory T cell subsets. Study-wide results and caveats: Naive repertoires, especially CD8, held a few larger clonotypes, possibly memory cells re-expressing CD45RA.

For these receptors, no antigen is known. Both TRBC1 and TRBC2 were covered by a beta constant-region primer of two equimolar oligonucleotides. Four rounds of PCR amplified the ligated cDNA using nested alpha and beta constant-region primers plus SP2. TCRdb called the UMI-ligation and nested PCR reads again in MiXCR, with one record for every CDR3 protein. The sample shows roughly 150,000 distinct CDR3 sequences, approximately 22% of them seen only once. Sample: naive CD4+ T cells from blood. Receptors originate from a human donor in good health.

The sample holds a few counts of this clonotype. The V gene is TRBV4-1, the J gene TRBJ1-2; tentatively, D is TRBD1 (6 bases). The CDR3 has 15 amino acids. Looked up from germline, CDR1 is MGHRA and CDR2 is YSYEKL. Deletions cut 0 bases from V and 3 bases from J, with 11 bases between. The CDR3 sequence is CASSQDLDRHYGYTF. CDR3 nucleotide sequence: TGCGCCAGCAGCCAAGATTTGGACAGACACTATGGCTACACCTTC.

J is TRBJ2-3 and V is TRBV18; unclear D gene. Trimming removed 0 bases at V and 6 bases at J, with 13 bases between. CDR1 and CDR2 (germline): KGHSH, LQKENI. The CDR3 extends over 15 amino acids. CDR3 sequence: CASSPPKPNSDTQYF. As DNA, the CDR3 is TGTGCCAGCTCACCACCGAAGCCTAACTCGGATACGCAGTATTTT.